The next 4 T cell receptor beta chains were all read from a single sample in a study of cytomegalovirus exposure and HLA in healthy donors. The PCR made use of 60 Vbeta and 13 Jbeta primers. TCRdb keeps only in-frame clones here, not all; method: immunoSEQ multiplex PCR. The top ten hold around 1.8% of the sample, which has around 130,000 clones, around 65% seen once. The sequenced sample consisted of PBMCs. The source is a male donor in good health and CMV-seronegative.

This sequence joins TRBV6-6 and TRBJ1-2; D is perhaps TRBD1 (5 bases). The CDR3 sequence is 14 residues long. Germline lookup yields CDR1 MNHNY and CDR2 SVGAGI (reference sequence). The germline V and J ends were trimmed by 10 bases and 6 bases, with 21 bases remaining between them. The CDR3 DNA reads as TGTGCCACAGAAGGGCCGAGACAAGGGGATGGCTACACCTTC. Translating gives CATEGPRQGDGYTF.

This clone was seen only a few times. The V gene is TRBV7-2, the J gene TRBJ2-4, with 11 positions matching TRBD2. V dropped 6 bases and J dropped 0; count of bases not matched to a gene: 7. The CDR3 consists of 17 residues. CDR1 is SGHTA and CDR2 is FQGNSA in the germline V gene. The CDR3 bases are TGTGCCAGCAGTTTTTTCCTAGCGGGGGGAGCCAAAAACATTCAGTACTTC. Residues: CASSFFLAGGAKNIQYF.

This chain joins TRBV15 and TRBJ1-5; D perhaps matches TRBD1 (5 bases). Trimming shortened V by 0 bases and J by 6 bases, and 12 bases separated the two germline ends. The CDR3 totals 15 residues. The V gene's germline CDR1 is LNHNV and CDR2 YYDKDF (reference sequence). CDR3 in DNA: TGTGCCACCAGCAGAGACGGGGGGGGAAGTCAGCCCCAGCATTTT. It is translated as CATSRDGGGSQPQHF.

This clone was observed a handful of times. The V call is TRBV29-1, the J call TRBJ1-2, with a tentative D call TRBD1 (5 bases). V was cut by 4 bases and J by 4 bases, with 13 bases left in between. Looked up from germline, CDR1 is SQVTM and CDR2 is ANQGSEA. The CDR3 consists of 13 residues. Here the CDR3 reads CSVAGHPIYGYTF. The CDR3 DNA follows: TGCAGCGTTGCTGGACACCCAATCTATGGCTACACCTTC.